This TCR beta chain was recorded in a study of cytomegalovirus exposure and HLA in healthy donors. The study ran its PCR with 60 Vbeta and 13 Jbeta primers. Libraries were prepared by immunoSEQ multiplex PCR; TCRdb keeps only in-frame clonotypes and omits some of them. The listing contains 38,000 or so clones. Looked up from germline, CDR1 is SNHLY and CDR2 is FYNNEI. There are 13 residues in the CDR3. V was clipped by 10 bases and J by 5 bases, with 14 bases between them. The source material was PBMCs. The chain recombines TRBV2 with TRBJ1-4; no clear D gene. This sequence was found in a man aged 35-49 years in good health and CMV-seropositive. The CDR3 reads CATDGDANEKLFF. CDR3 in DNA: TGTGCCACCGACGGAGACGCGAATGAAAAACTGTTTTTT. Full variable domain (outside the CDR3, taken from reference TRBV2 and TRBJ1-4): EPEVTQTPSHQVTQMGQEVILRCVPISNHLYFYWYRQILGQKVEFLVSFYNNEISEKSEIFDDQFSVERPDGSNFTLKIRSTKLEDSAMYFCATDGDANEKLFFGSGTQLSVL.